This T cell receptor beta chain was sequenced for a study of T cells after yellow fever vaccination. Whole-study results and caveats: When the response was secondary, it was weaker but reached its peak faster, day 5 versus 15. Boosting was followed by the reappearance of most primary-vaccination clones (approximately 95% CD4, around 90% CD8).

The study made its TCR cDNA through 5'RACE template switching. That step introduced a universal primer site along with UMIs. TCRdb redid the calling of the 5' RACE reads with MiXCR, one entry per CDR3 protein. The table has a few hundred thousand distinct CDR3 sequences, roughly 8.3% seen once. The CDR3 is 13 amino acids. Trimming left V 2 bases short and J 6 bases short, with 10 bases between. The germline V gene has CDR1 MNHEY and CDR2 SMNVEV (reference sequence). This clonotype was found a few times. Antigen unknown. This chain links TRBV27 with TRBJ1-2, with unresolved D. The sample here was PBMCs, taken roughly 45 days after the first yellow fever vaccination. This TCR came from a man younger than 35 who received the YFV17D yellow fever vaccine. CDR3 protein: CASSLEGYDGYTF. The CDR3 bases are TGTGCCAGCAGTTTAGAAGGGTACGATGGCTACACCTTC.